These 29 T cell receptor beta chains share one sample of origin, sequenced in a study of cytomegalovirus exposure and HLA in healthy donors. Sequencing was performed with immunoSEQ multiplex PCR; in TCRdb, only in-frame clones are kept and a portion is missing. The table includes 260,000 or so clones, around 90% detected once. Sequenced: PBMCs. These receptor sequences come from a woman in her 30s in good health and CMV-seronegative.

The chain is built from TRBV13 and TRBJ2-1; perhaps TRBD2 as D (6 bases). Germline V gene data show CDR1 as PRHDT and CDR2 as FYEKMQ (reference sequence). This CDR3 has 17 amino acids. Trimming cost V 2 bases and J 7 bases, with 21 bases left between them. In DNA form, the CDR3 reads TGTGCCAGCAGCTTAAGGGGCGGGGCCTCCCTCGCTAATGAGCAGTTCTTC. This sequence encodes CASSLRGGASLANEQFF.

The chain recombines TRBV15 with TRBJ2-7, with D hard to call. Germline loops: CDR1 LNHNV, CDR2 YYDKDF (reference sequence). This CDR3 comprises 13 residues. With 0 bases removed from V and 5 bases from J, the gap between germline ends came to 8 bases. The CDR3 coding sequence is TGTGCCACCAGCAGAGATGGTTTAAACGAGCAGTACTTC. Translating gives CATSRDGLNEQYF.

CDR3 in amino acids: CASRTLDREESYEQYF. CDR3 sequence (DNA): TGCGCCAGCAGGACATTAGACAGGGAGGAATCCTACGAGCAGTACTTC. The V call is TRBV10-1, the J call TRBJ2-7, with TRBD1 as a possible D gene (7 bases). The CDR3 loop spans 16 amino acids. V lost 6 bases to trimming and J lost 1 base, with 19 bases between them. Looked up from germline, CDR1 is WNHNN and CDR2 is SYGVQD (reference sequence).

The sample holds one count of this clone. This chain uses TRBV28 with TRBJ1-5, with 7 bases that match TRBD1. Trimming at V came to 5 bases and at J to 3 bases, leaving 7 bases not matched to a gene. The CDR3 consists of 15 residues. The germline V gene encodes CDR1 MDHEN and CDR2 SYDVKM. The chain's CDR3 is CASSLLDRDNQPQHF. For the CDR3, the DNA is TGTGCCAGCAGTCTATTAGACAGGGACAATCAGCCCCAGCATTTT.

For the CDR3, the DNA is TGTGCCAGCAGCGCCACCGGGACGGCGAACACCGGGGAGCTGTTTTTT. As protein: CASSATGTANTGELFF. The chain combines TRBV7-9 with TRBJ2-2, with D tentatively TRBD1 or TRBD2 (5 bases each). This CDR3 contains 16 residues. Germline assignment: CDR1 SEHNR and CDR2 FQNEAQ (reference sequence). The V and J ends lost 5 bases and 0 bases respectively, with 13 bases between them.

J is TRBJ2-3 and V is TRBV4-3; D gene uncertain. Trimming removed 0 bases at V and 2 bases at J, with 9 bases between. CDR1 and CDR2 (germline): LGHNA, YSLEER. The CDR3 contains 15 residues. DNA of the CDR3: TGCGCCAGCAGCCAAGAGACTCCGCCCACAGATACGCAGTATTTT. Protein: CASSQETPPTDTQYF.

The chain couples TRBV5-4 to TRBJ2-7, with a tentative D call TRBD1 (7 bases). Germline-derived CDR1 and CDR2 are SGHNT and YYREEE (reference sequence). This CDR3 contains 15 residues. V lost 2 bases to trimming and J lost 1 base, with 13 bases between them. The CDR3 here is CASSFRGVTSYEQYF. The CDR3 coding sequence is TGTGCCAGCAGCTTCAGGGGGGTTACATCCTACGAGCAGTACTTC.

This clone was seen just once. The chain couples TRBV19 to TRBJ2-5; unclear D gene. The ends were cut back, 3 bases at V and 3 bases at J, with 11 bases in the middle. The CDR3 spans 14 residues. Per germline, CDR1 LNHDA and CDR2 SQIVND (reference sequence). CDR3 sequence reads: CASSISRIKETQYF. CDR3 nucleotides: TGTGCCAGTAGTATTTCAAGGATTAAAGAGACCCAGTACTTC.

The chain couples TRBV19 to TRBJ2-7, with unresolved D. Germline CDR1 is LNHDA and CDR2 is SQIVND (reference sequence). V was pared by 1 base and J by 2 bases, with 18 bases between. This CDR3 is built from 17 residues. For the CDR3, the DNA is TGTGCCAGTAGTATAGCCGCGCTCGGGCAGGAACCCTACGAGCAGTACTTC. Protein sequence: CASSIAALGQEPYEQYF.

The chain employs TRBV28 and TRBJ2-7; maybe TRBD1 (5 bases). The CDR3 runs to 13 residues. Deletions cut 7 bases from V and 3 bases from J, with 13 bases between. CDR1 MDHEN and CDR2 SYDVKM come from the germline V gene. CDR3 nucleotide sequence: TGTGCCAGCACCCCCCAGGGTCGCTACGAGCAGTACTTC. Its translation: CASTPQGRYEQYF.

This rearrangement joins TRBV25-1 to TRBJ2-3; TRBD2 aligns across 10 bases. Germline V CDR1 and CDR2: MGHDK, SYGVNS. CDR3 length: 17 amino acids. J lost 5 bases, V lost 3 bases, and 11 bases had no gene match. The DNA for the CDR3 is TGTGCCAGCAGTGAGATCCTGAGCGGGAGGGCCGGAGATACGCAGTATTTT. Encoded protein: CASSEILSGRAGDTQYF. Filled out from reference TRBV25-1 and TRBJ2-3, the complete variable domain reads EADIYQTPRYLVIGTGKKITLECSQTMGHDKMYWYQQDPGMELHLIHYSYGVNSTEKGDLSSESTVSRIRTEHFPLTLESARPSHTSQYLCASSEILSGRAGDTQYFGPGTRLTVL.

This clone is a singleton in its sample. The rearrangement links TRBV5-6 to TRBJ1-2, with D hard to call. Germline CDR1 SGHDT, CDR2 YYEEEE. V was cut by 0 bases and J by 2 bases, with 8 bases left in between. The CDR3 is 14 amino acids. In nucleotides, the CDR3 is TGTGCCAGCAGCTTGGGGTGGGGAAACTATGGCTACACCTTC. Amino acid sequence: CASSLGWGNYGYTF.

This clone was found a few times. J is TRBJ2-3 and V is TRBV2; unclear D gene. Trimming took off 6 bases at V and 0 bases at J, with 7 bases between the two ends. The germline V gene has CDR1 SNHLY and CDR2 FYNNEI. This CDR3 is built from 13 residues. The CDR3 bases are TGTGCCAGCAGCGCAGAAAGCACAGATACGCAGTATTTT. It encodes CASSAESTDTQYF.

The chain employs TRBV5-1 and TRBJ2-7; possible D gene TRBD2, 6 bases. The CDR3 sequence is 14 residues long. V was trimmed by 4 bases and J by 3 bases, leaving 14 bases between them. CDR1 and CDR2 (germline): SGHRS, YFSETQ. The CDR3 reads CASSPGTYLYEQYF. In DNA, the CDR3 is TGCGCCAGCAGCCCCGGGACTTACCTCTACGAGCAGTACTTC.

The chain has TRBV7-2 and TRBJ2-3, with TRBD1 as a possible D gene (6 bases). The germline V gene has CDR1 SGHTA and CDR2 FQGNSA. The CDR3 is made up of 13 amino acids. Trimming pared 5 bases from V and 8 bases from J, leaving 14 bases between. CDR3 region: CASSRTGQFTQYF. CDR3 DNA: TGTGCCAGCAGCCGAACAGGACAGTTTACGCAGTATTTT.

This clone was seen just once. The chain recombines TRBV2 with TRBJ2-3; 11 bases line up with TRBD2. This CDR3 is 14 amino acids long. The germline V gene encodes CDR1 SNHLY and CDR2 FYNNEI. V lost 6 bases and J lost 1; bases outside the gene matches: 0. The CDR3 protein is CASRGLAGTDTQYF. CDR3 nucleotides: TGTGCCAGCAGGGGACTAGCGGGCACAGATACGCAGTATTTT. Looking up the rest from reference TRBV2 and TRBJ2-3 gives the full variable domain: EPEVTQTPSHQVTQMGQEVILRCVPISNHLYFYWYRQILGQKVEFLVSFYNNEISEKSEIFDDQFSVERPDGSNFTLKIRSTKLEDSAMYFCASRGLAGTDTQYFGPGTRLTVL.

V and J are TRBV4-3 and TRBJ2-1; D is unclear. Germline values: CDR1 LGHNA, CDR2 YSLEER. V was shortened by 4 bases and J by 2 bases, with 12 bases between the two germline ends. The length of the CDR3 is 15 residues. This CDR3 is CASSPDPAAYNEQFF. The DNA of the CDR3 is TGCGCCAGCAGCCCAGATCCGGCGGCCTACAATGAGCAGTTCTTC.

The chain carries TRBV7-8 and TRBJ1-5; 8 positions match TRBD1. J lost 6 bases, V lost 6 bases, and 10 bases had no gene match. The CDR3 runs to 15 residues. From germline, CDR1 is SGHVS and CDR2 FQNEAQ. CDR3 protein: CASSLAPGGTQPQHF. The CDR3 DNA sequence: TGTGCCAGCAGTCTAGCTCCAGGGGGCACTCAGCCCCAGCATTTT.

CDR3 coding DNA: TGTGCCAGCAGCTTAATGGGAGGCCAAGAGACCCAGTACTTC. It yields the protein CASSLMGGQETQYF. The chain links TRBV7-3 to TRBJ2-5; D is perhaps TRBD2 (6 bases). Germline CDR1 and CDR2: SGHTA and FQGTGA. The germline V and J ends were trimmed by 1 base and 1 base, with 7 bases remaining between them. This CDR3 has 14 amino acids.

The count of this clone is one. The rearrangement uses TRBV5-1 and TRBJ2-1; D perhaps matches TRBD2 (5 bases). The V end lost 4 bases, the J end lost 3 bases, and 14 bases lay between the germline ends. This CDR3 comprises 15 residues. The germline V gene encodes CDR1 SGHRS and CDR2 YFSETQ. The CDR3, as DNA: TGCGCCAGCAGCATACGCGGGTGGGACTACAATGAGCAGTTCTTC. This gives the protein CASSIRGWDYNEQFF.

The rearrangement uses TRBV7-9 and TRBJ1-5, with D possibly TRBD1 on 6 matching bases. The germline V gene encodes CDR1 SEHNR and CDR2 FQNEAQ (reference sequence). The CDR3 has 14 residues. V was pared by 4 bases and J by 3 bases, with 10 bases between. The chain's CDR3 is CASSYTGTNQPQHF. CDR3 in DNA: TGTGCCAGCAGCTACACAGGGACCAATCAGCCCCAGCATTTT.

This chain links TRBV9 with TRBJ2-3; D is possibly TRBD2 (5 bases). V gave up 2 bases and J gave up 0 bases, with 10 bases separating them. The CDR3 totals 15 residues. Looked up from germline, CDR1 is SGDLS and CDR2 is YYNGEE. CDR3 in DNA: TGTGCCAGCAGCGTTGGACTCCTAAGCACAGATACGCAGTATTTT. Amino acid sequence: CASSVGLLSTDTQYF.

V gene TRBV7-2 combines with J gene TRBJ2-7, with 12 bases fitting TRBD2. Germline loops: CDR1 SGHTA, CDR2 FQGNSA. This CDR3 is 15 amino acids long. V lost 4 bases to trimming and J lost 7 bases; unmatched junction nucleotides: 8. For the CDR3, the DNA is TGTGCCAGCAGCTCGCAACTAGCGGGAGGTGGTGAGCAGTACTTC. Translating it yields CASSSQLAGGGEQYF.

Details on this clone: This CDR3 is also generated by other DNA sequences in the sample. V gene TRBV9 combines with J gene TRBJ2-2, with unresolved D. V dropped 2 bases and J dropped 4 bases, with 3 bases sitting between them. Germline lookup yields CDR1 SGDLS and CDR2 YYNGEE. The CDR3 spans 12 residues. CDR3 residues: CASSVGTGELFF. The DNA for the CDR3 is TGTGCCAGCAGCGTTGGCACCGGGGAGCTGTTTTTT.

The chain joins TRBV5-8 to TRBJ2-1; maybe TRBD2 (6 bases). The CDR3 spans 13 residues. Trimming pared 4 bases from V and 11 bases from J, leaving 16 bases between. Germline assignment: CDR1 SGHTS and CDR2 YDEGEE. The DNA of the CDR3 is TGTGCCAGCAGCCTAACTAGCCCCACTAAGCAGTTCTTC. Translation gives CASSLTSPTKQFF.

The V call is TRBV10-3, the J call TRBJ1-1; D ambiguous. Trimming pared 0 bases from V and 1 base from J, leaving 9 bases between. This CDR3 contains 15 residues. Per the germline V gene, CDR1 is ENHRY and CDR2 is SYGVKD. The CDR3 here is CAISESKAKNTEAFF. DNA for the CDR3: TGTGCCATCAGTGAGTCTAAGGCTAAGAACACTGAAGCTTTCTTT.

The chain combines TRBV13 with TRBJ2-7; either TRBD1 or TRBD2 may supply D (7 bases each). This CDR3 is built from 15 residues. CDR1 and CDR2 from the germline V gene are PRHDT and FYEKMQ (reference sequence). V was trimmed by 0 bases and J by 2 bases, leaving 11 bases between them. The CDR3 loop reads CASSLGRGGAYEQYF. DNA of the CDR3: TGTGCCAGCAGCTTAGGCAGGGGGGGAGCCTACGAGCAGTACTTC.

The V and J genes are TRBV6-6 and TRBJ2-7; D call uncertain. Germline V gives CDR1 MNHNY, CDR2 SVGAGI (reference sequence). Trimming removed 4 bases from V and 3 bases from J, with 10 bases in between. CDR3 length: 13 residues. The CDR3 loop is CASSLSRIYEQYF. In nucleotides, the CDR3 is TGTGCCAGCAGTTTATCTAGAATCTACGAGCAGTACTTC.

The chain recombines TRBV4-1 with TRBJ2-1; 7 positions agree with TRBD2. The CDR3 has 14 residues. Looked up from germline, CDR1 is MGHRA and CDR2 is YSYEKL. Losses at the gene ends were 2 bases for V and 10 bases for J; bases not matched to a gene: 8. CDR3 nucleotide sequence: TGCGCCAGCAGCCAAATAGGACTAGTTCTGGAGCAGTTCTTC. It yields the protein CASSQIGLVLEQFF.